This TCR beta chain was captured by sequencing in a study of CD8 T cells in ankylosing spondylitis. Study results and caveats: Prior work had noted some motif variants in reactive arthritis blood and synovial fluid. Ankylosing spondylitis blood appeared to carry a characteristic TCR beta motif of fewer than 10 highly homologous variants.

TCRdb itself ran the 5' RACE reads through MiXCR, one entry per CDR3 protein. The table has roughly 100,000 distinct CDR3 sequences, roughly 8% seen once. This clonotype appeared many times. Its antigen is not known. Germline values: CDR1 SGHTA, CDR2 FQGNSA. The CDR3 consists of 14 residues. Trimming stripped 1 base from V and 4 bases from J, with 9 bases between. The sequence derives from a male donor with ankylosing spondylitis or in good health (not recorded which). The chain is built from TRBV7-2 and TRBJ2-3; D possibly uses TRBD1 or TRBD2 (5 bases each). What was sequenced was blood, either unsorted or a sorted T cell fraction (not recorded which). The CDR3 DNA reads as TGTGCCAGCAGCTTAGGGCTGGGGGCAGATACGCAGTATTTT. Amino acid sequence: CASSLGLGADTQYF.